This T cell receptor beta chain came from a study of a mutant IDH1 vaccine in newly diagnosed glioma. Sequencing used immunoSEQ multiplex PCR; TCRdb keeps in-frame clones, though not all of them. Among tens of thousands of clones listed, approximately 80% were seen once. This sample's time point: week 35, safety follow-up. Doses of 300 ug of mutant IDH1 20-mer peptide were given with topical imiquimod. New astrocytomas of WHO grade 3 or 4 that were IDH1-mutant and ATRX-lost were found in the donors. Comment on this clone: Antigen: not known.

This TCR came from a man aged 25 to 40 with glioma. The sample was PBMCs, taken from a glioma patient whose treatment included an IDH1 peptide vaccine.

The CDR3 here is CSATGRTDTQYF. In nucleotides, the CDR3 is TGCAGCGCGACGGGCCGCACAGATACGCAGTATTTT. V is TRBV29-1 and J is TRBJ2-3; no clear D gene. The CDR3 is 12 amino acids. CDR1 is SQVTM, CDR2 ANQGSEA, per germline. Trimming shortened V by 7 bases and J by 1 base, and 9 bases separated the two germline ends.